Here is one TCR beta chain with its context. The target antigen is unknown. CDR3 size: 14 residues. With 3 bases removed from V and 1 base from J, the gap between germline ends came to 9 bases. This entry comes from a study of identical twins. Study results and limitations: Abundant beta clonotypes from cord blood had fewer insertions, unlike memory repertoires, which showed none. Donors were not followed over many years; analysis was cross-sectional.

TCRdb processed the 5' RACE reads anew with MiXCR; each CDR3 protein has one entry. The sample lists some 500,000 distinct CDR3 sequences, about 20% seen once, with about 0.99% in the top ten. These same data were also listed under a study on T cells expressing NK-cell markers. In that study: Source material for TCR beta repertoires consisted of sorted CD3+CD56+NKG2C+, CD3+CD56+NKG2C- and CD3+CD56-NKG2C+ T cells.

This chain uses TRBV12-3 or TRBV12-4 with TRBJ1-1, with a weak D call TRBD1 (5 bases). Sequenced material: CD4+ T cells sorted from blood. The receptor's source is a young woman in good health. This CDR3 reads CASSFGDPNTEAFF. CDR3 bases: TGTGCCAGCAGTTTCGGGGACCCGAACACTGAAGCTTTCTTT.